The clone carrying this T cell receptor (beta chain) appeared a few times. Its target is unknown. A single record per CDR3 protein comes from TCRdb applying MiXCR to the 5' RACE reads. Of about 340,000 distinct CDR3 sequences in the sample, roughly an eighth were seen once. The CDR3 is made up of 15 amino acids. V lost 2 bases to trimming and J lost 0 bases; unmatched junction nucleotides: 4. Germline V lookup: CDR1 GTSNPN, CDR2 SVGIG (reference sequence). These data come from a study of T-cell memory formation after mild COVID-19. Study-wide findings and caveats: In second-wave clones peaking day 37, SARS-CoV-2 specificity remained unconfirmed.

The source material was PBMCs or a T cell subset sorted from them (not recorded which). The chain uses TRBV30 and TRBJ1-5, with 7 bases lining up with TRBD1. The receptor comes from a man between 18 and 35 years old who had mild COVID-19 (a few samples of this study predate the infection). Cell type and time point are not known. Written as DNA, the CDR3 is TGTGCCTGGAGTACAGGGGTGGATAGCAATCAGCCCCAGCATTTT. This codes for CAWSTGVDSNQPQHF.